This T cell receptor (beta chain) stems from a study of T cells in Graves' hyperthyroidism and ophthalmopathy. Overall study context: Staff took peripheral blood when the initial diagnosis was made, before any treatment began.

The germline V gene encodes CDR1 LGHDT and CDR2 YNNKEL (reference sequence). There are 13 residues in the CDR3. V shed 5 bases, J shed 6 bases, and the junction held 1 base outside the gene matches. A patient was excluded if there was uncontrolled infection, other autoimmune disease, pregnancy or lactation. RNA transcripts provided the source from which TCR beta CDR3 regions were amplified. Using the HTBI primer set, a first-round RT-PCR was run on the TCR CDR3. In TCRdb, the multiplex PCR reads were re-called with MiXCR into one record per CDR3 protein. Of roughly 800,000 distinct CDR3 sequences listed, approximately 40% are singletons.

The clonotype originates from a man aged 18 to 29 with Graves' hyperthyroidism. J is TRBJ2-7 and V is TRBV3-1; 13 bases match TRBD2. Material for sequencing was blood. The CDR3 bases are TGTGCCAGCAGCTGGACTAGCGGGAGCGAGCAGTACTTC. It yields the protein CASSWTSGSEQYF.